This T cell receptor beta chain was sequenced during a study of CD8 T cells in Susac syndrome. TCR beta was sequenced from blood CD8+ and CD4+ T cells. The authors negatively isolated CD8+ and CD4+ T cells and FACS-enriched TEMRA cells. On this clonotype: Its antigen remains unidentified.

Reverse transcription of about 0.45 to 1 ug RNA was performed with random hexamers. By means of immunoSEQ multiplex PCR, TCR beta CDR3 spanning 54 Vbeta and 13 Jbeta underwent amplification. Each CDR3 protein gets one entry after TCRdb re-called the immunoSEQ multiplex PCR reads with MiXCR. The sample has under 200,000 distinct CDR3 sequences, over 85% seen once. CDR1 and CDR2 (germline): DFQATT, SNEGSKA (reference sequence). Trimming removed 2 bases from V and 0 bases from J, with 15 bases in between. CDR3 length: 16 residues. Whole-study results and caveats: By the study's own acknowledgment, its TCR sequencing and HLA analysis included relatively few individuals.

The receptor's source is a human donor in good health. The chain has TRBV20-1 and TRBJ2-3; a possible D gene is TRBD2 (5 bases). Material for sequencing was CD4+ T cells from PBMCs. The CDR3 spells CSARTAQRTSTDTQYF. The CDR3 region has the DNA TGCAGTGCTAGAACCGCACAGCGGACTAGCACAGATACGCAGTATTTT.